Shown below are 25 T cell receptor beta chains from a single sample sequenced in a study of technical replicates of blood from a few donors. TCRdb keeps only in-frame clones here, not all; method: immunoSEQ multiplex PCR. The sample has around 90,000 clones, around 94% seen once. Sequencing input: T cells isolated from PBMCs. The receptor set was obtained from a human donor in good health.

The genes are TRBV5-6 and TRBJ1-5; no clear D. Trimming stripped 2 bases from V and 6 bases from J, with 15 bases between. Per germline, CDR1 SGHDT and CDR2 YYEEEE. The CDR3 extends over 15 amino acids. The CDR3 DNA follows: TGTGCCAGCAGCTTCTCGACGAGGGAAGGTCAGCCCCAGCATTTT. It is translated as CASSFSTREGQPQHF.

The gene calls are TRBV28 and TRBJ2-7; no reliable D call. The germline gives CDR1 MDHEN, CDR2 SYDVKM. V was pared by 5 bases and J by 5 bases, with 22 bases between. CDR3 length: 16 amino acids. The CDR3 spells CASSHHLSASSHEQYF. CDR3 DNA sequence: TGTGCCAGCAGTCACCACCTCAGCGCCTCTTCCCACGAGCAGTACTTC.

CDR3 protein: CASKRGINGEAFF. In DNA, the CDR3 is TGTGCCAGCAAGAGGGGGATTAATGGTGAAGCTTTCTTT. The chain employs TRBV9 and TRBJ1-1; D is perhaps TRBD1 (6 bases). V lost 6 bases and J lost 7, with 16 bases in between. The CDR3 sequence is 13 residues long. The germline V gene encodes CDR1 SGDLS and CDR2 YYNGEE.

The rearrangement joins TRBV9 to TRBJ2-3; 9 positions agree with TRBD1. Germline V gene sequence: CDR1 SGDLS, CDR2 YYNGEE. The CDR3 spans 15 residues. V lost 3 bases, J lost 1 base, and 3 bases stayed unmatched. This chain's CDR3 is CASSARDRGTDTQYF. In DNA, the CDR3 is TGTGCCAGCAGCGCCCGGGACAGGGGCACAGATACGCAGTATTTT.

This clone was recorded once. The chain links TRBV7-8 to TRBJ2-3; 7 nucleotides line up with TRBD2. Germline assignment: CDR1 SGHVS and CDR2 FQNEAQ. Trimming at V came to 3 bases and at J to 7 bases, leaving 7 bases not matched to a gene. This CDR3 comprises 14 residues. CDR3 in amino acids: CASSFDGLEYTQYF. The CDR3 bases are TGTGCCAGCAGCTTCGACGGACTAGAGTATACGCAGTATTTT. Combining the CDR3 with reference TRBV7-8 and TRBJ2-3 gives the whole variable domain GAGVSQSPRYKVAKRGQDVALRCDPISGHVSLFWYQQALGQGPEFLTYFQNEAQLDKSGLPSDRFFAERPEGSVSTLKIQRTQQEDSAVYLCASSFDGLEYTQYFGPGTRLTVL.

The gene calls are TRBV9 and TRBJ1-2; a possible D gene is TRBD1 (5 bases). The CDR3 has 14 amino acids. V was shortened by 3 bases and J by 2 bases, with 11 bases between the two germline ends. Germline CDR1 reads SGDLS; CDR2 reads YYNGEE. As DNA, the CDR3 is TGTGCCAGCAGCGCCCCTGGGGGGAACTATGGCTACACCTTC. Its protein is CASSAPGGNYGYTF.

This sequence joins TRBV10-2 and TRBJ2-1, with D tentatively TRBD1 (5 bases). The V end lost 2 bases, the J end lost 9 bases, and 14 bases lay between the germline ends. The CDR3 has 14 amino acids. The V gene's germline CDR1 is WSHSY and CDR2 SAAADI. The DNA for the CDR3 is TGCGCCAGCAGTGAGGCTAGTTGGGGCCCTGAGCAGTTCTTC. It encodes CASSEASWGPEQFF.

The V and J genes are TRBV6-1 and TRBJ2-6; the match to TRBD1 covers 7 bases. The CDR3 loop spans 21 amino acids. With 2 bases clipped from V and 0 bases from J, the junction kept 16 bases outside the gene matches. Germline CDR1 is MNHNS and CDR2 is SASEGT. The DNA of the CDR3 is TGTGCCAGCAGTGAACGGGTGTTTATCGGACAGGCGGACTCTGGGGCCAACGTCCTGACTTTC. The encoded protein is CASSERVFIGQADSGANVLTF.

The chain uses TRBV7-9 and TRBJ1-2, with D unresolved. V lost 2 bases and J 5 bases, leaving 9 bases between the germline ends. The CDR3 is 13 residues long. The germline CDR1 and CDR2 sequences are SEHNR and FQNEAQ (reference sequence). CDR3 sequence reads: CASSLQEGYGYTF. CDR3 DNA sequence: TGTGCCAGCAGCTTACAAGAGGGTTATGGCTACACCTTC.

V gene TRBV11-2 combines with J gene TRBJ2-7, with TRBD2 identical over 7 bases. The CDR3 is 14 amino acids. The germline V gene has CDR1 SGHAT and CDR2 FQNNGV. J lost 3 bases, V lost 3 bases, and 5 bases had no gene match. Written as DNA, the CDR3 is TGTGCCAGCAGCTTGGCAGGGAGGGTCTACGAGCAGTACTTC. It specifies CASSLAGRVYEQYF.

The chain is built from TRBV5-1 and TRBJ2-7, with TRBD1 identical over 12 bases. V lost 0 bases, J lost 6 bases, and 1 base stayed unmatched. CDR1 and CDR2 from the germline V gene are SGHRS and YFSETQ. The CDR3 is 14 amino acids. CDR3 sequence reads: CASSLGDRGLEQYF. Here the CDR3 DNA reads TGCGCCAGCAGCTTGGGGGACAGGGGGCTCGAGCAGTACTTC.

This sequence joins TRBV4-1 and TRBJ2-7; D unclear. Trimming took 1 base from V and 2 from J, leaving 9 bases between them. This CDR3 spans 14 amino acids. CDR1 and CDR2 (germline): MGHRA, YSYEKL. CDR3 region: CASSQGGRAYEQYF. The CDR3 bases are TGCGCCAGCAGCCAAGGCGGCAGAGCCTACGAGCAGTACTTC.

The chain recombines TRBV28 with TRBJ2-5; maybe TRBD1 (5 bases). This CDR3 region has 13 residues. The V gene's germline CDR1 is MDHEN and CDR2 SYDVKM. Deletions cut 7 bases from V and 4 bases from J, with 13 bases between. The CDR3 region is CASIRTSRETQYF. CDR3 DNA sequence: TGTGCCAGCATCCGGACATCGCGAGAGACCCAGTACTTC.

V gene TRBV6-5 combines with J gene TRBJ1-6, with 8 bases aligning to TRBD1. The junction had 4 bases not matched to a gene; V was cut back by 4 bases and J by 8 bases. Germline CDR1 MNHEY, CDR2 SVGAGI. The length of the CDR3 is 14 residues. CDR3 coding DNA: TGTGCCAGCAGTTTCCAGGGGGCACATTCACCCCTCCACTTT. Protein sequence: CASSFQGAHSPLHF.

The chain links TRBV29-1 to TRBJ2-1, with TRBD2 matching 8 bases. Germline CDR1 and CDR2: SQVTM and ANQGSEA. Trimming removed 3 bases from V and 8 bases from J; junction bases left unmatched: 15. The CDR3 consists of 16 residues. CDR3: CSVEGGSTSEGDEQFF. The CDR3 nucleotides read TGCAGCGTTGAGGGGGGTTCGACTAGCGAGGGGGATGAGCAGTTCTTC.

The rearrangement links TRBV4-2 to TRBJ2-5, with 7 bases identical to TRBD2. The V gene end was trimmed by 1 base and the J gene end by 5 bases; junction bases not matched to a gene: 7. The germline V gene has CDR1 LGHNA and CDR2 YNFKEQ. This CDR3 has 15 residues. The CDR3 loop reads CASSQGHSGGETQYF. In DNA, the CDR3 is TGTGCCAGCAGCCAAGGTCACTCCGGGGGGGAGACCCAGTACTTC.

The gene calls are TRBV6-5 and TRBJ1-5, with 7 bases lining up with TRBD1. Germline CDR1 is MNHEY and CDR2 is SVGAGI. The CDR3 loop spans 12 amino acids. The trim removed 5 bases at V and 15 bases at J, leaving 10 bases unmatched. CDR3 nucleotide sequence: TGTGCCAGCAGTATCACTCTAGGGGGCCGGCATTTT. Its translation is CASSITLGGRHF.

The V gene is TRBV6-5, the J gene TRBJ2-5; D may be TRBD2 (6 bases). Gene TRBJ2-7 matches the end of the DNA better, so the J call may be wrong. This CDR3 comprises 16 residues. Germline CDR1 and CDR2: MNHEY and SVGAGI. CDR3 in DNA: TGTGCCAGCAGTTACTCGATTCGGGACTTCAACTACGAGCAGTACTTC. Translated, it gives CASSYSIRDFNYEQYF.

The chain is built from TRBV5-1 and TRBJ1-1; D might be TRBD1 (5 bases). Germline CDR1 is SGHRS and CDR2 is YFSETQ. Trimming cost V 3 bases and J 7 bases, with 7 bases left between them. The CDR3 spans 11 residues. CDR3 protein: CASSSGIEAFF. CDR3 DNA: TGCGCCAGCAGCTCAGGGATTGAAGCTTTCTTT.

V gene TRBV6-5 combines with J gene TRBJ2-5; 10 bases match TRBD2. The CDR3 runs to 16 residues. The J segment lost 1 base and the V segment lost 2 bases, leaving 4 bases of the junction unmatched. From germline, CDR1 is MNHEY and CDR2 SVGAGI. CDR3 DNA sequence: TGTGCCAGCAGTTACGGTGTAGCGGGAGGCCAAGAGACCCAGTACTTC. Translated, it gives CASSYGVAGGQETQYF.

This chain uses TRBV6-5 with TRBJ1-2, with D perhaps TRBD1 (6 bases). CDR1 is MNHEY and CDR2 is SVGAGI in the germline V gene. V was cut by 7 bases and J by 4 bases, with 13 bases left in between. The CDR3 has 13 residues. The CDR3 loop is CASIGGQSYGYTF. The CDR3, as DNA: TGTGCCAGCATCGGGGGGCAGAGCTATGGCTACACCTTC.

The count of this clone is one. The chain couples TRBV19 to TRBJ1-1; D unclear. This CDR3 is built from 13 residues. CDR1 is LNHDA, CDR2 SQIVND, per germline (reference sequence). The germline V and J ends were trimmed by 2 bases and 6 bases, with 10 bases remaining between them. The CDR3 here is CASSISGRSEAFF. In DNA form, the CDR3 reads TGTGCCAGTAGTATAAGCGGACGTTCTGAAGCTTTCTTT. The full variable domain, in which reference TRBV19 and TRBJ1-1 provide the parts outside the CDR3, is DGGITQSPKYLFRKEGQNVTLSCEQNLNHDAMYWYRQDPGQGLRLIYYSQIVNDFQKGDIAEGYSVSREKKESFPLTVTSAQKNPTAFYLCASSISGRSEAFFGQGTRLTVV.

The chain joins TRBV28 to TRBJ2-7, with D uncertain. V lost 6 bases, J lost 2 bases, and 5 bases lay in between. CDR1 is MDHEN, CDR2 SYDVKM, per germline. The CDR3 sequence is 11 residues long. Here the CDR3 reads CASRSTYEQYF. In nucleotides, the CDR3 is TGTGCCAGCAGGTCCACCTACGAGCAGTACTTC. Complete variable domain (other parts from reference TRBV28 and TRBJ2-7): DVKVTQSSRYLVKRTGEKVFLECVQDMDHENMFWYRQDPGLGLRLIYFSYDVKMKEKGDIPEGYSVSREKKERFSLILESASTNQTSMYLCASRSTYEQYFGPGTRLTVT.

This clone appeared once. CDR3 DNA: TGTGCCAGCAGGGAGACCCGGACAGGCGGCTACACCTTC. The encoded protein is CASRETRTGGYTF. The rearrangement joins TRBV6-5 to TRBJ1-2; 7 bases align to TRBD1. This CDR3 region has 13 residues. The V segment lost 6 bases and the J segment 8 bases; nucleotides outside the gene matches: 9. The germline V gene encodes CDR1 MNHEY and CDR2 SVGAGI.

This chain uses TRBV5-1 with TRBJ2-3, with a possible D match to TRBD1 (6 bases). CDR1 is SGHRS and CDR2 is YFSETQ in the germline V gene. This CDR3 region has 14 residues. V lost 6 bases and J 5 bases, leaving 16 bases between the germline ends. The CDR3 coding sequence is TGCGCCAGCACCCTAGACGAAGGGGGAGATACGCAGTATTTT. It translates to CASTLDEGGDTQYF.